The entry below describes one TCR beta chain. Its antigen remains unknown. This sample was taken from a study of PD-1 blockade in classical Hodgkin lymphoma. Whole-study results and caveats: There remain no defined causes for the repertoire differences, which possibly reflect disease activity or prior therapy. Exclusion was applied to patients who started nivolumab under 1 year after ASCT. CD4+ TCR diversity, unlike CD8+, rose significantly by C4D1.

Data came from immunoSEQ multiplex PCR; TCRdb stores just in-frame clones and leaves some out. The table has about 27,000 clones, 80% to 90% seen once. The CDR3 has 12 amino acids. Trimming took 8 bases from V and 1 from J, leaving 8 bases between them. Germline lookup yields CDR1 SNHLY and CDR2 FYNNEI. Exposure to brentuximab vedotin varied, and each patient had relapsed following autologous stem cell transplantation. By magnetic negative selection, CD8+ T cells were isolated from the thawed PBMCs. This chain links TRBV2 with TRBJ1-1; D gene uncertain. The receptor comes from a human donor with classical Hodgkin lymphoma. Sequenced material: CD8+ T cells from blood, taken at baseline. The CDR3 loop is CASLISNTEAFF. In DNA form, the CDR3 reads TGTGCCAGCCTTATCTCGAACACTGAAGCTTTCTTT. Supplemented by reference TRBV2 and TRBJ1-1, the full variable domain reads EPEVTQTPSHQVTQMGQEVILRCVPISNHLYFYWYRQILGQKVEFLVSFYNNEISEKSEIFDDQFSVERPDGSNFTLKIRSTKLEDSAMYFCASLISNTEAFFGQGTRLTVV.